A single sample gave rise to the 3 T cell receptor beta chains below, sequenced in a study of technical replicates of blood from a few donors. Data came from immunoSEQ multiplex PCR; TCRdb stores just in-frame clones and leaves some out. The table lists around 90,000 clones, around 94% of them singletons. What was sequenced was T cells isolated from PBMCs. The receptors here all came from a human donor in good health.

The genes are TRBV14 and TRBJ2-1; 7 bases are a match to TRBD2. V lost 4 bases and J lost 0; bases outside the gene matches: 9. The CDR3 is 17 amino acids. Per germline, CDR1 SGHDN and CDR2 FVKESK. CDR3 loop: CASSLDLLADSYNEQFF. In DNA form, the CDR3 reads TGTGCCAGCAGCCTCGACCTCCTAGCGGACTCCTACAATGAGCAGTTCTTC.

In this sample, this clone turned up once. V gene TRBV19 combines with J gene TRBJ2-2, with D tentatively TRBD2 (6 bases). The CDR3 has 13 residues. V was cut by 11 bases and J by 6 bases, with 16 bases left in between. Germline V CDR1 and CDR2: LNHDA, SQIVND (reference sequence). CDR3 in amino acids: CASRGPPSGELFF. CDR3 nucleotides: TGTGCCTCGCGGGGCCCGCCATCCGGGGAGCTGTTTTTT.

The chain is built from TRBV6-1 and TRBJ1-1, with 7 bases fitting TRBD1. Germline CDR1 reads MNHNS; CDR2 reads SASEGT. The CDR3 loop spans 15 amino acids. V shed 4 bases and J 0 bases; nucleotides not matched to a gene: 5. The CDR3 region has the DNA TGTGCCAGCAGTGGCCAGACAGGGTTGAACACTGAAGCTTTCTTT. It codes for CASSGQTGLNTEAFF.